This record looks at one T cell receptor beta chain sequence and its context. The data originate from a study of cytomegalovirus exposure and HLA in healthy donors. As for the study in general: The 110 or so validation repertoires used a platform that matched the one used for the roughly 700 first-cohort repertoires, as a later analysis reported.

V shed 6 bases and J shed 5 bases, with 20 bases lying between them. The V gene's germline CDR1 is MNHEY and CDR2 SVGAGI. The CDR3 loop spans 15 amino acids. Assay used: immunoSEQ multiplex PCR; TCRdb lists only in-frame clones, some missing. The data hold 140,000 or so clones, with approximately 89% observed a single time. The clonotype originates from a woman aged 18-35 years in good health and CMV-seropositive. Sequenced: PBMCs. The chain uses TRBV6-5 and TRBJ2-7; D gene unclear. Here the CDR3 reads CASSRIRTRSDEQYF. The CDR3 region has the DNA TGTGCCAGCAGCCGTATTCGTACGCGAAGCGACGAGCAGTACTTC.